This is a list of T cell receptor beta chains from one sample in a study of cytomegalovirus exposure and HLA in healthy donors. Only in-frame clones appear in the TCRdb table, and some are missing; sequencing was by immunoSEQ multiplex PCR. The sample has 150,000 to 200,000 clones; about 80% are singletons. The sample was PBMCs. Every receptor here comes from a man between 18 and 35 years old in good health and CMV-seropositive. Both conserved end residues are part of each CDR3. The D gene is left open where the match is weak. Where a row states a size, it is once, few, many or the class of an expanded clone; other rows omit it.

size	V	J	D	CDR3	DNA
-	TRBV7-8	TRBJ1-2	-	CASSPRDQNGYGYTF	TGTGCCAGCAGCCCCCGGGATCAAAACGGCTATGGCTACACCTTC
-	TRBV6-5	TRBJ1-4	-	CASSYSWGGSEKLFF	TGTGCCAGCAGTTACTCGTGGGGAGGATCTGAAAAACTGTTTTTT
-	TRBV4-1	TRBJ2-7	TRBD2	CASSHSGTSGRNAYEQYF	TGCGCCAGCAGCCACTCCGGGACTAGCGGGAGGAACGCCTACGAGCAGTACTTC
once	TRBV27	TRBJ2-3	-	CASSPPGTPTDTQYF	TGTGCCAGCAGTCCCCCAGGGACACCCACAGATACGCAGTATTTT
-	TRBV19	TRBJ1-5	-	CASSVDSSNQPQHF	TGTGCCAGTAGTGTAGACAGTTCGAATCAGCCCCAGCATTTT
-	TRBV6-5	TRBJ2-4	-	CASSPVGRKNIQYF	TGTGCCAGCAGCCCCGTAGGGAGAAAAAACATTCAGTACTTC
-	TRBV10-3	TRBJ1-5	-	CAISESRGADGQPQHF	TGTGCCATCAGTGAGTCTCGGGGGGCGGATGGTCAGCCCCAGCATTTT
-	TRBV5-1	TRBJ2-3	TRBD2	CASSLTGRTSGTTSTDTQYF	TGCGCCAGCAGCTTGACAGGGAGGACTAGCGGGACCACTAGCACAGATACGCAGTATTTT
-	TRBV30	TRBJ1-4	-	CAWRRGGWDEKLFF	TGTGCCTGGAGGCGGGGGGGCTGGGACGAAAAACTGTTTTTT
-	TRBV2	TRBJ2-3	-	CARSPDTQYF	TGTGCCAGGTCTCCAGATACGCAGTATTTT
-	TRBV10-3	TRBJ2-7	TRBD2	CAISGGGEGEQYF	TGTGCCATCAGTGGTGGGGGGGAGGGCGAGCAGTACTTC
-	TRBV7-6	TRBJ2-1	TRBD1	CASSEGTGGIDEQFF	TGTGCCAGCAGCGAAGGGACAGGGGGCATAGATGAGCAGTTCTTC
-	TRBV29-1	TRBJ2-7	TRBD1	CSARQGAYEQYF	TGCAGCGCCCGACAGGGGGCATACGAGCAGTACTTC
few	TRBV29-1	TRBJ2-1	-	CSAAGRFNEQFF	TGCAGCGCCGCGGGACGGTTCAATGAGCAGTTCTTC
-	TRBV5-5	TRBJ2-1	TRBD1	CASSFSGTGEFF	TGTGCCAGCAGCTTTTCCGGGACAGGGGAGTTCTTC
-	TRBV4-3	TRBJ2-7	TRBD1	CASSPGQGYSYEQYF	TGCGCCAGCAGCCCAGGACAGGGGTATTCCTACGAGCAGTACTTC
-	TRBV4-1	TRBJ2-1	-	CASSQATSAVFDEQFF	TGCGCCAGCAGCCAAGCGACTAGTGCGGTCTTTGATGAGCAGTTCTTC
-	TRBV11-2	TRBJ2-7	TRBD1	CASSSPGTGTSYEQYF	TGTGCCAGCAGCTCACCCGGGACAGGGACCTCCTACGAGCAGTACTTC
-	TRBV2	TRBJ1-1	-	CASTDRTGRTEAFF	TGTGCCAGCACCGACAGGACGGGGCGCACTGAAGCTTTCTTT
-	TRBV27	TRBJ1-4	-	CASRQYPNEKLFF	TGTGCCAGCCGACAGTATCCTAATGAAAAACTGTTTTTT
-	TRBV18	TRBJ2-1	TRBD1	CASSPTDRVNEQFF	TGTGCCAGCTCACCAACGGACAGGGTCAATGAGCAGTTCTTC
-	TRBV7-9	TRBJ2-7	-	CASSLKGRAIYEQYF	TGTGCCAGCAGCTTAAAGGGCAGGGCCATCTACGAGCAGTACTTC
-	TRBV4-3	TRBJ1-1	-	CASSQDRGTEAFF	TGCGCCAGCAGCCAAGATAGGGGGACTGAAGCTTTCTTT
-	TRBV18	TRBJ2-7	-	CASSPSGSNYEQYF	TGTGCCAGCTCACCGTCGGGATCAAACTACGAGCAGTACTTC
-	TRBV18	TRBJ1-1	-	CASSNRSLNTEAFF	TGTGCCAGCTCCAACAGGTCTCTGAACACTGAAGCTTTCTTT
-	TRBV29-1	TRBJ2-7	-	CSVEDRGEQYF	TGCAGCGTCGAGGATAGGGGCGAGCAGTACTTC
few	TRBV20-1	TRBJ1-2	-	CSATGVPVHTF	TGCAGTGCGACCGGGGTCCCCGTCCACACCTTC
-	TRBV7-9	TRBJ2-1	-	CANDQLIGTSYSYNEQFF	TGTGCCAACGACCAGCTTATTGGTACTAGTTACTCCTACAATGAGCAGTTCTTC
-	TRBV9	TRBJ2-7	TRBD2	CASSVGGLAGGEQYF	TGTGCCAGCAGCGTAGGGGGACTAGCGGGAGGCGAGCAGTACTTC
-	TRBV9	TRBJ1-5	-	CASSVDTGKNQPQHF	TGTGCCAGCAGCGTAGATACGGGAAAGAATCAGCCCCAGCATTTT
-	TRBV5-1	TRBJ1-2	-	CASREGATYGYTF	TGCGCCAGCAGGGAAGGGGCGACCTATGGCTACACCTTC
-	TRBV27	TRBJ2-7	TRBD1	CASSGGDRAYEQYF	TGTGCCAGCAGTGGGGGAGACAGGGCTTACGAGCAGTACTTC
-	TRBV30	TRBJ2-7	-	CAWSPRAVSYEQYF	TGTGCCTGGAGTCCGAGGGCCGTTTCCTACGAGCAGTACTTC
-	TRBV9	TRBJ2-1	-	CASSVAPSSYNEQFF	TGTGCCAGCAGCGTAGCGCCTAGCTCATACAATGAGCAGTTCTTC
-	TRBV30	TRBJ1-1	TRBD1	CAWGRDRNTEAFF	TGTGCCTGGGGAAGGGACAGGAACACTGAAGCTTTCTTT
-	TRBV29-1	TRBJ2-1	-	CSVAGSYNEQFF	TGCAGCGTTGCGGGGTCCTACAATGAGCAGTTCTTC
-	TRBV14	TRBJ2-7	-	CASSQGAPGWAEQYF	TGTGCCAGCAGCCAAGGGGCACCGGGGTGGGCCGAGCAGTACTTC
-	TRBV19	TRBJ1-4	-	CASSIGSREQLFF	TGTGCCAGTAGTATCGGGAGCAGGGAACAACTGTTTTTT
-	TRBV10-1	TRBJ2-7	-	CASSGGKSYEQYF	TGCGCCAGCAGTGGAGGGAAGTCCTACGAGCAGTACTTC
-	TRBV29-1	TRBJ1-3	-	CSVERQGNTIYF	TGCAGCGTTGAAAGACAGGGAAACACCATATATTTT
-	TRBV7-7	TRBJ2-5	TRBD1	CASSRDRVGETQYF	TGTGCCAGCAGCCGGGACAGGGTTGGCGAGACCCAGTACTTC
-	TRBV5-6	TRBJ2-1	TRBD2	CASSLAGTSGGSYNEQFF	TGTGCCAGCAGCTTGGCCGGGACTAGCGGGGGCTCCTACAATGAGCAGTTCTTC
-	TRBV7-2	TRBJ1-5	-	CASSSEYGGSNQPQHF	TGTGCCAGCAGCTCCGAATATGGCGGAAGCAATCAGCCCCAGCATTTT
-	TRBV28	TRBJ2-7	TRBD2	CASRPSGTSYEQYF	TGTGCCAGCAGGCCTAGCGGTACCTCCTACGAGCAGTACTTC
-	TRBV29-1	TRBJ2-2	-	CANSESNTGELFF	TGCGCAAACAGTGAGTCGAACACCGGGGAGCTGTTTTTT
-	TRBV29-1	TRBJ1-1	-	CSVLDITEAFF	TGCAGCGTACTCGACATCACTGAAGCTTTCTTT
-	TRBV7-2	TRBJ2-7	TRBD2	CASSTSSGNRYEQYF	TGTGCCAGCAGCACCTCCAGCGGGAACAGGTACGAGCAGTACTTC
-	TRBV29-1	TRBJ1-4	TRBD1	CSVKTGSNEKLFF	TGCAGCGTGAAGACAGGGAGCAATGAAAAACTGTTTTTT
-	TRBV19	TRBJ2-5	-	CASSIARHKKETQYF	TGTGCCAGTAGTATAGCGAGACATAAAAAAGAGACCCAGTACTTC